Included here is one T cell receptor beta chain sequence, with context. These data come from a study of T-cell reconstitution after alpha-beta-depleted transplantation in children. Germline assignment: CDR1 WNHNN and CDR2 SYGVQD (reference sequence). V lost 6 bases and J lost 1, with 6 bases in between. The CDR3 length is 13 residues. For TCRbeta, the library was prepared with unique molecular identifiers. TCRdb used MiXCR to reprocess the PCR reads, holding one entry per CDR3 protein. Of fewer than 25,000 distinct CDR3 sequences in the sample, roughly 10% were seen once. This sequence was found in a human donor who donated a stem cell graft to a child with chronic granulomatous disease. The chain recombines TRBV10-1 with TRBJ2-2; D is unresolved. This specimen consisted of PBMCs from the stem cell graft donor, obtained from the stem cell graft. CDR3 protein: CASSTKNTGELFF. The CDR3 region has the DNA TGCGCCAGCAGCACAAAGAACACCGGGGAGCTGTTTTTT.